This T cell receptor (beta chain) comes out of a study of blood T cells in healthy people across ages. Study as a whole: Every two T cells gave about one barcoded beta molecule via template switching.

CDR1 is MNHEY and CDR2 is SVGAGI in the germline V gene. V lost 2 bases and J lost 0, with 20 bases in between. The CDR3 totals 19 residues. Points on this clonotype: Antigen specificity is unknown.

Peripheral blood from each donor was collected in a volume of approximately 10 milliliters. General observations from the study: Long-lived and aged donors differed, with more naive CD4+ cells and higher diversity in the long-lived. Estimated diversity, derived from one million T cells, was regarded as an underestimate.

Combining a sample-barcoded 5' primer with a J-beta primer mix, a second PCR ran for roughly 6 to 12 cycles. TCRdb recomputed calls from the 5' RACE reads with MiXCR, one row per CDR3 protein. This repertoire shows about 1.5 million distinct CDR3 sequences, 40% to 45% found once; its top ten account for about 4%. The genes are TRBV6-5 and TRBJ2-1; D remains unclear. The sequencing sample was made of blood. The source of this sequence is a woman younger than 35 in good health. CDR3 region: CASSYSPFSPASSYNEQFF. The CDR3 DNA is TGTGCCAGCAGTTACAGCCCCTTTTCGCCAGCTAGCTCCTACAATGAGCAGTTCTTC.